The clone carrying this T cell receptor beta chain was seen repeatedly, ten times or more. This record belongs to a study of identical twins. In every case, the donor was a healthy Caucasian. It was template switching that added a universal primer site, and there were unique molecular identifiers on the cDNA. MiXCR, applied by TCRdb to the 5' RACE reads, yields one record per CDR3 protein. The data show 130,000 to 150,000 distinct CDR3 sequences, roughly 3.5% seen once. The ends lost 10 bases at V and 6 bases at J; junction bases unmatched: 12. This CDR3 contains 15 residues. CDR1 SGHVS and CDR2 FQNEAQ come from the germline V gene.

The source material was memory T cells sorted from blood. The chain has TRBV7-8 and TRBJ1-6; 7 bases are shared with TRBD1. This TCR was recovered from a man aged 18 to 30 in good health. CDR3 region: CATRQGSRSNSPLHF. CDR3 coding DNA: TGTGCCACTCGACAGGGTTCTCGGTCTAATTCACCCCTCCACTTT.